This T cell receptor (beta chain) was observed in a study of blood T cell repertoires in COVID-19. Overall study context: Acute and convalescent COVID-19 specimens originated in the United States, Italy and Spain. Sources were T cells, B-cell-depleted T cells, or PBMCs; the material itself was cDNA or gDNA.

CDR3 length equals 16 residues. V gave up 6 bases and J gave up 4 bases; unmatched junction bases: 11. Germline CDR1 is MNHEY and CDR2 is SMNVEV (reference sequence). Data came from immunoSEQ multiplex PCR; TCRdb stores just in-frame clones and leaves some out. The repertoire consists of roughly 65,000 clones, with roughly 77% occurring once and the leading ten covering around 14%. The TCR originated in an elderly man with acute or convalescent COVID-19. V usage is TRBV27 and J usage is TRBJ2-1, with 8 positions matching TRBD1. The specimen sequenced was peripheral blood. CDR3 amino acids: CASSLDRGYLYNEQFF. CDR3 bases: TGTGCCAGCAGCCTTGACAGGGGTTACCTTTACAATGAGCAGTTCTTC.